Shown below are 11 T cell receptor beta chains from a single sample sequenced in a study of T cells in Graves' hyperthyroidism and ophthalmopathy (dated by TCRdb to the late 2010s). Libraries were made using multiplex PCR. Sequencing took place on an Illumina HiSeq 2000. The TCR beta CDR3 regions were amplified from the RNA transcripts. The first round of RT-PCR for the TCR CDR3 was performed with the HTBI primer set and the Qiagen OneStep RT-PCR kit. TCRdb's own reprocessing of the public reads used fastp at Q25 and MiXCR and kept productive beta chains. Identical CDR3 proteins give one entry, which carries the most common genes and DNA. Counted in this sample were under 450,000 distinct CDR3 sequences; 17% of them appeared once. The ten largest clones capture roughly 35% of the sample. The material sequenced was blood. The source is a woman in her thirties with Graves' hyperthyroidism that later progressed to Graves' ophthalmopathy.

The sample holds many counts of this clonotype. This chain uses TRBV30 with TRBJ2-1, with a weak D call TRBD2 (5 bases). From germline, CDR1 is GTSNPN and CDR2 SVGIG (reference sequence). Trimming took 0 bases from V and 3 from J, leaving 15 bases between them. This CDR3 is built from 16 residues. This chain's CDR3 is CAWSVGFRGNYNEQFF. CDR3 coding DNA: TGTGCCTGGAGTGTCGGTTTTCGGGGAAACTACAATGAGCAGTTCTTC. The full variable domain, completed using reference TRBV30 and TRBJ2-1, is SQTIHQWPATLVQPVGSPLSLECTVEGTSNPNLYWYRQAAGRGLQLLFYSVGIGQISSEVPQNLSASRPQDRQFILSSKKLLLSDSGFYLCAWSVGFRGNYNEQFFGPGTRLTVL.

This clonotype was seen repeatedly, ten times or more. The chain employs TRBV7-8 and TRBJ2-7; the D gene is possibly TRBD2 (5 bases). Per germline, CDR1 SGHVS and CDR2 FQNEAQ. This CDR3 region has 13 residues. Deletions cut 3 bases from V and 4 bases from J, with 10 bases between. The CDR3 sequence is CASSLVGGYEQYF. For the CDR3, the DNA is TGTGCCAGCAGCTTGGTTGGCGGGTACGAGCAGTACTTC.

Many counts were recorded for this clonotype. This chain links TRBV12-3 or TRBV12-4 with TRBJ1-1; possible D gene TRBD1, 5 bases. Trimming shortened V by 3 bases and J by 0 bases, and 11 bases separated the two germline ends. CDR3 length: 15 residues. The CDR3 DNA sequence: TGTGCCAGCAGTTTTAGGACACCGATGAACACTGAAGCTTTCTTT. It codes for CASSFRTPMNTEAFF.

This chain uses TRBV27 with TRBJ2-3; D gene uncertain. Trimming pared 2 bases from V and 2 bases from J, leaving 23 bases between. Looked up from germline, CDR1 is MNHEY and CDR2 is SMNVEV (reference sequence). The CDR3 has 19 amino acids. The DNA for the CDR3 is TGTGCCAGCAGTTTAAGGCAGTTGAGGTGGGAAATGAACACAGATACGCAGTATTTT. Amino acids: CASSLRQLRWEMNTDTQYF.

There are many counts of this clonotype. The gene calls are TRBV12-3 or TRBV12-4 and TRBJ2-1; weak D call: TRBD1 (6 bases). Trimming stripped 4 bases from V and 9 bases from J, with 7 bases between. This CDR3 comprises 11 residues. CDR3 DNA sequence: TGTGCCAGCAGTTCCAGGGGTGAGCAGTTCTTC. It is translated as CASSSRGEQFF.

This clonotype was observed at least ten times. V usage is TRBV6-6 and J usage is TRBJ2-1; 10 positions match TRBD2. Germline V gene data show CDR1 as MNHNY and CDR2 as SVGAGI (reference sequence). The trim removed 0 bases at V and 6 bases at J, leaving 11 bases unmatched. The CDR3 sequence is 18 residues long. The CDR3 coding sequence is TGTGCCAGCAGTTACTCGGTGGCACTAGCGGGATTAGGCAATGAGCAGTTCTTC. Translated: CASSYSVALAGLGNEQFF.

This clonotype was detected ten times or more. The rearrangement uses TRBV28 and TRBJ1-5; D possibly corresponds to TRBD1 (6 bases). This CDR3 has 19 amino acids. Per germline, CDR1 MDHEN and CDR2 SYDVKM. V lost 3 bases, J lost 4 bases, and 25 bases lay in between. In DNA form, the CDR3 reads TGTGCCAGCAGTTTTTTTAGGGTCCGTGAGGACAGTCCGAATCAGCCCCAGCATTTT. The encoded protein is CASSFFRVREDSPNQPQHF.

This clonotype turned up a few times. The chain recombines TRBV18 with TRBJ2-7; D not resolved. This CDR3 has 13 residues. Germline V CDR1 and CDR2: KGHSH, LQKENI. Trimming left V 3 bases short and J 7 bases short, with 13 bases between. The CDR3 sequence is CASSPTHSGEQYF. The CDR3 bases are TGTGCCAGCTCACCCACCCATAGTGGGGAGCAGTACTTC.

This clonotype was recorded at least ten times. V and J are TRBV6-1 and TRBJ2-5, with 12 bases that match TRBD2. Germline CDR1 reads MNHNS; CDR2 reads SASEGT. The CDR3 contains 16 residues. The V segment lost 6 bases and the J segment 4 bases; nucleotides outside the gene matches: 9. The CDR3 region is CASRTLATSGGETQYF. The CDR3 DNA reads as TGTGCCAGCAGGACACTCGCGACTAGCGGGGGAGAGACCCAGTACTTC.

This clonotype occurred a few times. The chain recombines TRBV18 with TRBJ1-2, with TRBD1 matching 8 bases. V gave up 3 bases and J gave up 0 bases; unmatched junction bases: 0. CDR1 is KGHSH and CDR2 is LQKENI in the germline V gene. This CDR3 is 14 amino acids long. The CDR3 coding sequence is TGTGCCAGCTCACCGGACAGGGCTAACTATGGCTACACCTTC. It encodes CASSPDRANYGYTF. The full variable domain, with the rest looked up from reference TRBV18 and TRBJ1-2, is NAGVMQNPRHLVRRRGQEARLRCSPMKGHSHVYWYRQLPEEGLKFMVYLQKENIIDESGMPKERFSAEFPKEGPSILRIQQVVRGDSAAYFCASSPDRANYGYTFGSGTRLTVV.

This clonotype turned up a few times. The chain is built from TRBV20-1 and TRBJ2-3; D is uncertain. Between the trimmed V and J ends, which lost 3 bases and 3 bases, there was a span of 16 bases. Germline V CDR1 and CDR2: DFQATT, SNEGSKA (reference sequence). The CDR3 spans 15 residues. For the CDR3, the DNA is TGCAGTGCTAGCGAGTTTGGGCCCCTGACAGATACGCAGTATTTT. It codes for CSASEFGPLTDTQYF.